This T cell receptor beta chain originates from a study of T cell repertoires in aging, cancer and after chemotherapy. Study-level information: Healthy donor repertoires were recorded over several months to years and showed clear clonal overlap.

TCR beta rearrangements were amplified from peripheral blood genomic DNA. Multiplex touch-down PCR with TRB-A/B primers amplified rearranged V-D-J TRB sequences. TCRdb independently ran MiXCR on the multiplex PCR reads; one entry per CDR3 protein. The sample lists fewer than 3,500 distinct CDR3 sequences, approximately 30% occurring once. By sample fraction, this clonotype is medium-sized. This receptor was identified in a human donor in good health. Sequencing used blood.

The CDR3 DNA is TGTGCCAGCAGTGTGACTCCTCACCTCTACAATGAGCAGTTCTTC. This sequence encodes CASSVTPHLYNEQFF. The chain links TRBV27 to TRBJ2-1; D not certain. This CDR3 comprises 15 residues. Germline V CDR1 and CDR2: MNHEY, SMNVEV (reference sequence). V was clipped by 5 bases and J by 3 bases, with 14 bases between them.